A selection of T cell receptor beta chains follows, all from one sample in a study of blood T cells in healthy people across ages. TCRdb recomputed calls from the 5' RACE reads with MiXCR, one row per CDR3 protein. The top ten clones hold 7.7% of a sample with 1.5 million to 2 million distinct CDR3 sequences, about 28% of them seen once. The sequencing sample was made of blood. All receptors derive from a woman between 25 and 40 years old in good health. The CDR3 runs from the conserved cysteine through the conserved F or W. Fields, in order: V gene, CDR3 protein.

TRBV12-3/TRBV12-4,CASSFGGRTNEKLFF
TRBV28,CASTRGPLGSYEQYF
TRBV28,CASSFLLLSSGNTIYF
TRBV10-3,CAISGTSGDTEQYF
TRBV7-9,CASSSAGRADTQYF
TRBV2,CASSDDGTTEAFF
TRBV12-3/TRBV12-4,CASSPNQGTYGANVLTF
TRBV7-2,CASSLDRPGNQPQHF
TRBV7-9,CASRSTSGRETQYF
TRBV12-3/TRBV12-4,CASSPGAEKGEQYF
TRBV3-1,CASSQAGAGESDTQYF
TRBV12-3/TRBV12-4,CASTSGGATDFTGELFF
TRBV5-1,CASSLGTIKEETQYF
TRBV11-2,CASSLVTGTRKLFF
TRBV18,CASSLRARTEKLFF
TRBV12-3/TRBV12-4,CASSGTSGRDYNEQFF
TRBV25-1,CASSELGNPVYEQYF
TRBV20-1,CSARRGATSYEQYF
TRBV7-2,CASSSSGYSYNEQFF
TRBV2,CASLDVSYEQYF
TRBV28,CASSHYRDNPDTQYF
TRBV5-5,CASILVGTTGYEQYF
TRBV12-3/TRBV12-4,CASSSWTGGTPLHF
TRBV5-5,CASSLDNPASTEAFF
TRBV7-9,CASSPKGDGYGYTF
TRBV6-1,CASSGIGLAGGIDEQFF
TRBV2,CASSEVTGQETQYF
TRBV20-1,CSAPHRGLAGVEQFF
TRBV7-9,CASSSGTGPNYGYTF
TRBV5-1,CASSLRVEQETQYF
TRBV14,CASSSQGNLRYF
TRBV9,CASSVGLAEYEQYF
TRBV5-5,CASSLEVVGETQYF
TRBV5-1,CASRVNRDYEQYF
TRBV11-2,CASKLTPGHTNYGYTF
TRBV3-1,CASSQLSAGPYEQYF
TRBV6-1,CASSEPIYGYTF
TRBV30,CAWSSGQGSDTQYF
TRBV7-2,CASSQGTGIRGYTF
TRBV7-2,CASSLASRSEQYF
TRBV27,CASSRQPGVAYEQFF
TRBV14,CANSQGGASGRYTQYF
TRBV5-1,CASQGGFEMNTEAFF
TRBV7-9,CASSALRGGYTF
TRBV5-1,CASSLQGQGGNSPLHF
TRBV29-1,CSVEGRQARGTQYF
TRBV12-3/TRBV12-4,CASSLGGINSPLHF
TRBV5-1,CASSLGGQGNQPQHF
TRBV5-1,CASSGPGQGVLDTQYF